The table lists the clone carrying this TCR beta chain with a few counts. The CDR3 covers 13 residues. Trimming cost V 6 bases and J 3 bases, with 15 bases left between them. Germline CDR1 and CDR2: DFQATT and SNEGSKA (reference sequence). Drawing of peripheral blood yielded roughly 9.3 milliliters from each donor. The data are from a study of blood T cells in healthy people across ages. Primed by a sample-barcoded 5' primer and a J-beta primer mix, a second PCR proceeded for about 7 to 11 cycles. Unique molecular identifiers of 12 random nucleotides labeled each cDNA. TCRdb reprocessed the 5' RACE reads with MiXCR, giving one entry per CDR3 protein. The sample consists of 1.5 million to 2 million distinct CDR3 sequences, 28% of them appearing once.

J is TRBJ2-7 and V is TRBV20-1; D gene uncertain. The origin of this receptor is a woman aged 30 to 39 in good health. Source material: blood. In DNA, the CDR3 is TGCAGTGCCCGCCCCATTACCGTCTACGAGCAGTACTTC. As protein: CSARPITVYEQYF.